This T cell receptor beta chain was obtained from a study of untreated major depressive disorder. The study's findings and limits: Compared with controls, depressed patients showed more TRBV05-01 (Vbeta 5.1) usage in CD4+ T cells.

Patient depression severity was moderate to severe. Excluded: major illness, comorbidity, regular medication, drug use, over 100 g alcohol weekly. CD4+ T cell purity was typically approximately 95%. CDR1 and CDR2 (germline): LGHNA, YNFKEQ. CDR3 size: 16 residues. Trimming shortened V by 1 base and J by 0 bases, and 10 bases separated the two germline ends. The method was immunoSEQ multiplex PCR; TCRdb's version includes in-frame clones alone and lacks a portion of them. Of about 27,000 clones listed, approximately 90% are singletons. A single count supports this clone. Antigen specificity is unknown. The chain has TRBV4-2 and TRBJ1-3, with D possibly matching TRBD1 (5 bases). Sequencing was done on a sample of CD4+ T cells from PBMCs. This receptor was identified in a woman aged 30 to 39 with major depressive disorder. The CDR3 protein is CASSQGGLISGNTIYF. CDR3 sequence (DNA): TGTGCCAGCAGCCAAGGGGGCTTAATCTCTGGAAACACCATATATTTT.